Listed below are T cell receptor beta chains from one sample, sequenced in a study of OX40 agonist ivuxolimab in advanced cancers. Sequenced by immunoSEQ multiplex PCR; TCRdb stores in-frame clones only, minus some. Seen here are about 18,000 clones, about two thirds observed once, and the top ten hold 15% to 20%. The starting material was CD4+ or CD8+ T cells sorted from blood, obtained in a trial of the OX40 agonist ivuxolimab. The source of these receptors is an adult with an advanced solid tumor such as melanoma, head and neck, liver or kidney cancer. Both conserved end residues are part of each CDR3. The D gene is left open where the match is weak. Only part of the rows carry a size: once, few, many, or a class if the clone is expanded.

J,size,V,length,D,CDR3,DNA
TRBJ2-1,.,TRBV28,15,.,CASSLGNPPYNEQFF,TGTGCCAGCAGCCTGGGGAACCCCCCTTACAATGAGCAGTTCTTC
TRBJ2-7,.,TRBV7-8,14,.,CASRPDSLGYEQYF,TGTGCCAGCAGGCCGGACTCCCTCGGGTACGAGCAGTACTTC
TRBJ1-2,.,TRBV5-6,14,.,CASSLVPSNYGYTF,TGTGCCAGCAGCTTAGTCCCAAGTAACTATGGCTACACCTTC
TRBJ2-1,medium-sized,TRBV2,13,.,CASSGLAYNEQFF,TGTGCCAGCAGTGGCCTAGCCTACAATGAGCAGTTCTTC
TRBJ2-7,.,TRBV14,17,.,CASSQGRRRQPSYEQYF,TGTGCCAGCAGCCAAGGCCGAAGACGACAGCCCTCCTACGAGCAGTACTTC
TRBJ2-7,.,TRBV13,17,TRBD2,CASSLGGRASGSNEQYF,TGTGCCAGCAGCTTAGGGGGGCGGGCTAGCGGGAGCAACGAGCAGTACTTC
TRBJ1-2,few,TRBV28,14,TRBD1,CASSFGTGFYGYTF,TGTGCCAGCAGTTTTGGGACAGGATTCTATGGCTACACCTTC
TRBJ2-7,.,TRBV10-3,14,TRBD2,CAISPTSGSYEQYF,TGTGCCATCAGCCCGACTAGCGGCTCCTACGAGCAGTACTTC
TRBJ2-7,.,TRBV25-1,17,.,CASSETLPWQSTYEQYF,TGTGCCAGCAGTGAAACCCTCCCGTGGCAGTCCACTTACGAGCAGTACTTC
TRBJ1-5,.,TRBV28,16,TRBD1,CASRRTGDGGNQPQHF,TGTGCCAGCAGGAGGACAGGGGACGGGGGCAATCAGCCCCAGCATTTT
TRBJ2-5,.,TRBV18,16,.,CASSPSRAPGGETQYF,TGTGCCAGCTCACCATCCCGAGCACCTGGTGGAGAGACCCAGTACTTC
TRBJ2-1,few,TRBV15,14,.,CATSRGRESNEQFF,TGTGCCACCAGCAGAGGAAGGGAATCCAATGAGCAGTTCTTC
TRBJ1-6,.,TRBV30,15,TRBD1,CAWRVQGSWNSPLHF,TGTGCCTGGAGAGTACAGGGGAGTTGGAATTCACCCCTCCACTTT
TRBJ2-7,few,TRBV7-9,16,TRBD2,CASSLAQTSGSDEQYF,TGTGCCAGCAGCTTAGCGCAAACTAGCGGGAGCGACGAGCAGTACTTC
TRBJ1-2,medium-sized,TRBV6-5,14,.,CASSYFGGSDGYTF,TGTGCCAGCAGTTACTTCGGGGGATCGGATGGCTACACCTTC
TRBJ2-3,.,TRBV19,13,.,CASSILGLDTQYF,TGTGCCAGTAGTATACTGGGACTGGATACGCAGTATTTT